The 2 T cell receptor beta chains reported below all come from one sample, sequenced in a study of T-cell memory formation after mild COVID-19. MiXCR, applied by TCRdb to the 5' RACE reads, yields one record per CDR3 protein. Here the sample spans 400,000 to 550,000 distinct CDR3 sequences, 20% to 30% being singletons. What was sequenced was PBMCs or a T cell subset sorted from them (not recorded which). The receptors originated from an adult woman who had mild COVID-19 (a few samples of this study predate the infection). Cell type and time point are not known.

The DNA for the CDR3 is TGCAGCGTCACCCCCGGTCGGTGGAATGAGCAGTTCTTC. It yields the protein CSVTPGRWNEQFF. The rearrangement joins TRBV29-1 to TRBJ2-1; no reliable D call. The CDR3 sequence is 13 residues long. Germline CDR1 is SQVTM and CDR2 is ANQGSEA. V lost 6 bases and J lost 7, with 16 bases in between.

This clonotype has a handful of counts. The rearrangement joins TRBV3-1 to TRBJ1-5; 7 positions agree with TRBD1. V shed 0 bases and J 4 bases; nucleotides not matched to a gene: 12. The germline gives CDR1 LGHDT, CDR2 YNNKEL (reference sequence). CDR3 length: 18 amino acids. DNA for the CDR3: TGTGCCAGCAGCCAAGATCTGACAGGGCCCGGGAGGAATCAGCCCCAGCATTTT. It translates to CASSQDLTGPGRNQPQHF.